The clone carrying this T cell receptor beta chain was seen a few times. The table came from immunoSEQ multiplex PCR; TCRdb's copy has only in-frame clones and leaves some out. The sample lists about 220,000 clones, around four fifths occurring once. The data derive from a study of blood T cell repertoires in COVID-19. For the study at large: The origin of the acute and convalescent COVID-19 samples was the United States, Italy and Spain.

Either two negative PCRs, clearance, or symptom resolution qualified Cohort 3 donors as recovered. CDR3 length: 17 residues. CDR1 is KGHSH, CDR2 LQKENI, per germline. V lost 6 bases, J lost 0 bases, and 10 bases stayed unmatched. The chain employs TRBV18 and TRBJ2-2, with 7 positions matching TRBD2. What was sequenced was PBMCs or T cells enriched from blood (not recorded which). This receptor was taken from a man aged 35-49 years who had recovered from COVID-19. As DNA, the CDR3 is TGTGCCAGCTCCGGGCTAGCGGTACTCGCGAACACCGGGGAGCTGTTTTTT. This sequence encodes CASSGLAVLANTGELFF.